Listed below are T cell receptor beta chains from one sample, sequenced in a study of shared clonotypes between healthy human individuals. Sequencing used immunoSEQ multiplex PCR; TCRdb keeps in-frame clones, though not all of them. The sample gives 470,000 or so clones, approximately 80% of which show up once; around 12% is in the top ten. Sample: PBMCs. The receptor source for this set is a woman aged 40 to 50 in good health. Some clones in this sample may be carry-over from other donors' samples. CDR3s include the opening cysteine and the closing phenylalanine or tryptophan. The D gene is left open where the match is weak. Clone size appears in some rows only: once, few, many, or a class for an expanded clone.

abundance | d_gene | j_gene | v_gene | CDR3nt | CDR3aa
few | NA | TRBJ1-1 | TRBV29-1 | TGCAGCGTTGGAACAGGGCGATCTGAAGCTTTCTTT | CSVGTGRSEAFF
NA | NA | TRBJ2-6 | TRBV10-3 | TGTGCCAGCAGCGACACGGGAACATCTGGAGCCAACGTCCTGACTTTC | CASSDTGTSGANVLTF
NA | TRBD2 | TRBJ2-5 | TRBV7-9 | TGTGCCAGCAGCTTAGCTCCCAGCGGGGAGCAGTACTTC | CASSLAPSGEQYF
NA | NA | TRBJ2-5 | TRBV21-1 | TGTGCCAGCAGCGTCGACAGAACCCAAGAGACCCAGTACTTC | CASSVDRTQETQYF
NA | NA | TRBJ1-1 | TRBV18 | TGTGCCAGCTCGCTCGGACAGAACACTGAAGCTTTCTTT | CASSLGQNTEAFF
NA | NA | TRBJ2-7 | TRBV7-9 | TGTGCCAGCAGTTATACCGGGACGGCCGGTTACGAGCAGTACTTC | CASSYTGTAGYEQYF
once | NA | TRBJ2-7 | TRBV10-3 | TGTGCCATCAGTGAGAGGGGAGAACGGGCCCACGAGCAGTACTTC | CAISERGERAHEQYF
NA | NA | TRBJ2-6 | TRBV15 | TGTGCCACCAGCAGACGCCCTCCGGGACGGTGGGGAGGGGCCAACGTCCTGACTTTC | CATSRRPPGRWGGANVLTF
NA | TRBD1 | TRBJ2-3 | TRBV5-1 | TGCGCCAGCAGCGAAGGGACAGGGGGGACAGATACGCAGTATTTT | CASSEGTGGTDTQYF
NA | NA | TRBJ2-3 | TRBV7-3 | TGTGCCAGCAGCTTGGAAAGGGGCAGAGCAGATACGCAGTATTTT | CASSLERGRADTQYF
NA | TRBD2 | TRBJ2-1 | TRBV27 | TGTGCCAGCAGTTTATTTCGCGGGAGGACCAATGAGCAGTTCTTC | CASSLFRGRTNEQFF
NA | NA | TRBJ2-6 | TRBV11-2 | TGTGCCAGCAGCTCATCAAGGGCCTCTGGGGCCAACGTCCTGACTTTC | CASSSSRASGANVLTF
NA | TRBD2 | TRBJ2-5 | TRBV4-3 | TGCGCCAGCAGCCAAGATCAACCTAGCGGGAGTTTGGAGACCCAGTACTTC | CASSQDQPSGSLETQYF
NA | NA | TRBJ1-3 | TRBV30 | TGTGCCTGGAGTGTGGACGGCGGAAACACCATATATTTT | CAWSVDGGNTIYF
NA | NA | TRBJ2-1 | TRBV30 | TGTGCCTGGAGAGAGAGCTCCTACAATGAGCAGTTCTTC | CAWRESSYNEQFF
NA | NA | TRBJ2-1 | TRBV18 | TGTGCCAGCTCACTCGAGTGGGGATTCGGCAATGAGCAGTTCTTC | CASSLEWGFGNEQFF
NA | NA | TRBJ2-7 | TRBV7-8 | TGTGCCAGCAGCTTCTTAGAGGGGGGACAAGACGAGCAGTACTTC | CASSFLEGGQDEQYF
NA | NA | TRBJ1-5 | TRBV27 | TGTGCCAGCAGTTTATCCGGGGAGGCAGGTCAGCCCCAGCATTTT | CASSLSGEAGQPQHF
NA | NA | TRBJ1-2 | TRBV28 | TGTGCCTCCACCCTACGGGGGGGGACGGACTATGGCTACACCTTC | CASTLRGGTDYGYTF
NA | NA | TRBJ1-3 | TRBV7-9 | TGTGCCAGCAGCCCGCGCGGGGGGCAAGGAAACACCATATATTTT | CASSPRGGQGNTIYF
NA | NA | TRBJ1-2 | TRBV28 | TGTGGAACGCATCCGTTTGGGGGGGTTTATGGCTACACCTTC | CGTHPFGGVYGYTF
NA | NA | TRBJ2-1 | TRBV10-3 | TGTGCCATCCAGCTAGCTGAGTACAATGAGCAGTTCTTC | CAIQLAEYNEQFF
NA | NA | TRBJ1-1 | TRBV2 | TGTGCCAGCAGGGGTCAGAACACTGAAGCTTTCTTT | CASRGQNTEAFF
many | TRBD1 | TRBJ1-1 | TRBV27 | TGTGCCAGCAGTTCTGCGAGACAGGGGAACACTGAAGCTTTCTTT | CASSSARQGNTEAFF
NA | TRBD1 | TRBJ2-2 | TRBV7-3 | TGTGCCAGCAGCCCCGCACAGGGGGCATCGACCGGGGAGCTGTTTTTT | CASSPAQGASTGELFF
NA | TRBD2 | TRBJ2-7 | TRBV29-1 | TGCAGCGCTGTAAGCGGGACCGGGCTCGAGCAGTACTTC | CSAVSGTGLEQYF
NA | TRBD2 | TRBJ2-2 | TRBV5-1 | TGCGCCAGCAGCCCGCTAGCGGGAGCGGGTTCCGGGGAGCTGTTTTTT | CASSPLAGAGSGELFF
NA | TRBD1 | TRBJ1-1 | TRBV19 | TGTGCCAGTAGTATAGACGGGACAGGGGGTCTAGGAGCTTTCTTT | CASSIDGTGGLGAFF
NA | NA | TRBJ1-1 | TRBV19 | TGTGCCAGTAGTGCCGACTCAGGGACCATACCCACTGAAGCTTTCTTT | CASSADSGTIPTEAFF
NA | TRBD2 | TRBJ2-3 | TRBV5-1 | TGCGCCAGCAGCTCGGCGGGACTAGCTGGGACAGATACGCAGTATTTT | CASSSAGLAGTDTQYF
once | NA | TRBJ1-5 | TRBV7-8 | TGTGCCAGCAGCTTAGAGCGGTTCCGTCAGCCCCAGCATTTT | CASSLERFRQPQHF
few | TRBD1 | TRBJ1-4 | TRBV5-1 | TGCGCCAGCAGCCAGGGACAGGGGGCAAGTGAAAAACTGTTTTTT | CASSQGQGASEKLFF
NA | NA | TRBJ2-7 | TRBV7-2 | TGTGCCAGCAGCCGGGACCGATACACCTACGAGCAGTACTTC | CASSRDRYTYEQYF
NA | NA | TRBJ2-2 | TRBV11-2 | TGTGCCAGCAGCCTACTGGGGGGTGGCGGGGAGCTGTTTTTT | CASSLLGGGGELFF
NA | NA | TRBJ2-5 | TRBV7-9 | TGTGCCAGCAGCCCGGACCCTAAAGAGACCCAGTACTTC | CASSPDPKETQYF
NA | TRBD2 | TRBJ2-7 | TRBV28 | TGTGCCAGCAGTTTTTATGGTAGCGGGAGGGTAGAGCAGTACTTC | CASSFYGSGRVEQYF